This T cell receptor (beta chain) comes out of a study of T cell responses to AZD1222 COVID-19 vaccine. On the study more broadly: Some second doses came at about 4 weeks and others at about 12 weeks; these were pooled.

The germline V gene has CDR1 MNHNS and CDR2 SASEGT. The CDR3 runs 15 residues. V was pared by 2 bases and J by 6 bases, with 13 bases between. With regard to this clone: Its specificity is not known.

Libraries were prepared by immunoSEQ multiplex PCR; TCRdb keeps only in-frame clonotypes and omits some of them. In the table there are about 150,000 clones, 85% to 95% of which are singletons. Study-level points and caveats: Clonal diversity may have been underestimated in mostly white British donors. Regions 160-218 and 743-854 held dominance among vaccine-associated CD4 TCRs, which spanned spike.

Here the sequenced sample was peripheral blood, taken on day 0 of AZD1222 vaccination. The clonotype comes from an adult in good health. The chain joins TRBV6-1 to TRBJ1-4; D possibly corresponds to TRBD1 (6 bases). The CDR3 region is CASSELGGGYEKLFF. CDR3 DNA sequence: TGTGCCAGCAGTGAATTGGGGGGCGGATATGAAAAACTGTTTTTT.